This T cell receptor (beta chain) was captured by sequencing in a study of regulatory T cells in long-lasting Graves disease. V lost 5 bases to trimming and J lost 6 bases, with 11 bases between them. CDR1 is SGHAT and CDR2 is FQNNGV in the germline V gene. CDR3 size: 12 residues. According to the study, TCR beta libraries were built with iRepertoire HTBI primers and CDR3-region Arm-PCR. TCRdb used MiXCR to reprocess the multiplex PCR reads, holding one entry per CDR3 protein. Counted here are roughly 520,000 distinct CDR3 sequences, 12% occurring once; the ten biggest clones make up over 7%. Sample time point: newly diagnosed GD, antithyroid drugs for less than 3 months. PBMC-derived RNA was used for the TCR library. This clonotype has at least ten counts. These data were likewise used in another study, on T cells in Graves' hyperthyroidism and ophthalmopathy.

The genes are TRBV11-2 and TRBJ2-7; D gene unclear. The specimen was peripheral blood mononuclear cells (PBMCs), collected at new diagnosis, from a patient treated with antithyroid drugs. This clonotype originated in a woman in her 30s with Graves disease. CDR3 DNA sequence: TGTGCCAGCAGCCCTCGGGTACCCGAGCAGTACTTC. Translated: CASSPRVPEQYF.